Below are 7 T cell receptor beta chains sequenced from a single sample in a study of blood T cell repertoires in COVID-19. Some clones are missing from TCRdb's copy, which holds only in-frame ones; the method was immunoSEQ multiplex PCR. The data contain 450,000 or so clones, approximately 90% of them singletons. Sequencing used peripheral blood. The receptors stem from a man aged 18-30 years with COVID-19, enrolled during active disease.

V is TRBV6-1 and J is TRBJ2-1; 12 bases are a match to TRBD2. The V and J ends lost 3 bases and 8 bases, in that order; junction bases with no gene match: 8. The CDR3 runs to 16 residues. Germline lookup yields CDR1 MNHNS and CDR2 SASEGT. The CDR3 nucleotides read TGTGCCAGCAGTGATTTTCTAGCGGGGGGGATAGATGAGCAGTTCTTC. It specifies CASSDFLAGGIDEQFF.

V usage is TRBV5-4 and J usage is TRBJ2-5, with D possibly being TRBD2 (5 bases). This CDR3 has 14 residues. Trimming left V 3 bases short and J 1 base short, with 10 bases between. The germline V gene has CDR1 SGHNT and CDR2 YYREEE (reference sequence). DNA for the CDR3: TGTGCCAGCAGCTGGGGTAGCGTCCAAGAGACCCAGTACTTC. Protein sequence: CASSWGSVQETQYF.

This chain connects TRBV27 to TRBJ2-1; tentative D call: TRBD2 (6 bases). V was shortened by 8 bases and J by 9 bases, with 14 bases between the two germline ends. This CDR3 has 12 residues. Looked up from germline, CDR1 is MNHEY and CDR2 is SMNVEV (reference sequence). CDR3: CASGPLGSEQFF. DNA of the CDR3: TGTGCCAGCGGTCCGCTCGGGAGTGAGCAGTTCTTC.

V is TRBV6-1 and J is TRBJ1-5; tentative D call: TRBD1 (5 bases). The CDR3 is 15 amino acids. With 0 bases removed from V and 6 bases from J, the gap between germline ends came to 12 bases. CDR1 is MNHNS, CDR2 SASEGT, per germline. The CDR3 region is CASSEASGYSQPQHF. Here the CDR3 DNA reads TGTGCCAGCAGTGAAGCATCAGGGTATTCTCAGCCCCAGCATTTT.

CDR3 protein: CASSQDGVDESLHF. The CDR3 coding sequence is TGTGCCAGCAGCCAAGACGGAGTTGATGAGTCCCTCCACTTT. This rearrangement joins TRBV7-9 to TRBJ1-6; D is undetermined. The CDR3 contains 14 residues. From germline, CDR1 is SEHNR and CDR2 FQNEAQ (reference sequence). V lost 5 bases to trimming and J lost 14 bases, with 19 bases between them.

J is TRBJ2-1 and V is TRBV6-4; TRBD2 matches 14 bases. The CDR3 sequence is 15 residues long. The ends lost 5 bases at V and 8 bases at J; junction bases unmatched: 5. Germline assignment: CDR1 MRHNA and CDR2 SNTAGT. The CDR3 nucleotides are TGTGCCAGCAGTCCTGGGACTAGCGGGAGTGATGAGCAGTTCTTC. It codes for CASSPGTSGSDEQFF.

The V call is TRBV30, the J call TRBJ2-3; TRBD2 matches at 14 bases. V dropped 2 bases and J dropped 5; count of bases not matched to a gene: 9. The length of the CDR3 is 17 residues. Germline lookup yields CDR1 GTSNPN and CDR2 SVGIG (reference sequence). The CDR3 region has the DNA TGTGCCTGGAGTATAGCGACTAGCGGGAGGGCCTTAGATACGCAGTATTTT. The encoded protein is CAWSIATSGRALDTQYF.